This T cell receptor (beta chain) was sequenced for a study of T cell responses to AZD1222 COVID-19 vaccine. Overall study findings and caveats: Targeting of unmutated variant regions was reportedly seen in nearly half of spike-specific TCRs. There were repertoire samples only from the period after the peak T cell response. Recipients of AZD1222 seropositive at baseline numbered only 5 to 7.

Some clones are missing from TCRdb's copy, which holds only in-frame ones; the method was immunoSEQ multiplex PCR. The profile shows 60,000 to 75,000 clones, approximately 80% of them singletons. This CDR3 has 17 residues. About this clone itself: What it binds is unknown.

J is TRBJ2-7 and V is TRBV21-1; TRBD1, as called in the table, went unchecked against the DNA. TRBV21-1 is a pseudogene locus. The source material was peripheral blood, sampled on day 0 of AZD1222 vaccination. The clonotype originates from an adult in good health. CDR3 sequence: CAQRVDGQGIPLYEQYV. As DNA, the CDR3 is TGTGCCCAACGAGTAGATGGGCAGGGTATACCTCTATACGAGCAGTACGTC.